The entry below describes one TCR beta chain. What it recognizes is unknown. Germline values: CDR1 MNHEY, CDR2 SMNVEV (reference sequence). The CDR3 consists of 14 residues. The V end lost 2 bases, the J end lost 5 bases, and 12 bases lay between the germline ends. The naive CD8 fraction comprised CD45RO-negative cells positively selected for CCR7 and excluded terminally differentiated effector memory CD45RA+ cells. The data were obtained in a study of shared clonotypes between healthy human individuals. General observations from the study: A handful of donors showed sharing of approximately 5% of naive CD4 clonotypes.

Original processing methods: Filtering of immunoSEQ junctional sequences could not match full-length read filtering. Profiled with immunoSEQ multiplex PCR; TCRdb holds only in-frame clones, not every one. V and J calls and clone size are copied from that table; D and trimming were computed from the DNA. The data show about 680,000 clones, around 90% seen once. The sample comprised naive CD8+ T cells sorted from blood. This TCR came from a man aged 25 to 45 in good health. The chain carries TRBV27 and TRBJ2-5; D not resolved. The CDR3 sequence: CASSLNPMEETQYF. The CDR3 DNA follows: TGTGCCAGCAGTTTAAACCCCATGGAGGAGACCCAGTACTTC.